These 4 T cell receptor beta chains were all obtained from the same sample, sequenced in a study of blood T cell repertoires in COVID-19. Produced via immunoSEQ multiplex PCR; TCRdb's table is partial and in-frame only. The sample lists more than 200,000 clones, nearly 90% occurring once. The sample comprised peripheral blood. Receptors originate from a man younger than 35 with active or convalescent COVID-19.

In its sample, this clone was seen once. This rearrangement joins TRBV20-1 to TRBJ2-7, with D perhaps matching TRBD1 (6 bases). There are 16 residues in the CDR3. V dropped 3 bases and J dropped 3 bases, with 21 bases sitting between them. The V gene's germline CDR1 is DFQATT and CDR2 SNEGSKA (reference sequence). Here the CDR3 reads CSASSFGGQMVYEQYF. The CDR3 nucleotides read TGCAGTGCTAGTTCCTTCGGAGGACAGATGGTCTACGAGCAGTACTTC.

The sample holds a few counts of this clone. This chain links TRBV7-2 with TRBJ2-1; 10 bases match TRBD2. V shed 5 bases and J 0 bases; nucleotides not matched to a gene: 7. Per germline, CDR1 SGHTA and CDR2 FQGNSA. The CDR3 spans 17 residues. This chain's CDR3 is CASSLRTSGSSYNEQFF. CDR3 nucleotides: TGTGCCAGCAGCCTACGGACTAGCGGAAGCTCCTACAATGAGCAGTTCTTC.

A few counts support this clone. This rearrangement joins TRBV19 to TRBJ1-1, with 8 bases lining up with TRBD1. CDR1 is LNHDA, CDR2 SQIVND, per germline (reference sequence). V was clipped by 2 bases and J by 6 bases; unmatched bases: 5. The CDR3 runs 14 residues. CDR3 protein: CASSIPGGDSEAFF. CDR3 coding DNA: TGTGCCAGTAGTATACCAGGGGGCGACTCTGAAGCTTTCTTT.

The V call is TRBV10-3, the J call TRBJ2-2; the match to TRBD2 covers 8 bases. V was pared by 8 bases and J by 4 bases, with 6 bases of the junction left unmatched. Germline CDR1 and CDR2: ENHRY and SYGVKD. The CDR3 sequence is 14 residues long. The CDR3 is CAILSGGVTGELFF. The CDR3 DNA reads TGTGCCATCCTCAGCGGGGGAGTCACCGGGGAGCTGTTTTTT.